This T cell receptor beta chain was obtained from a study of cytomegalovirus exposure and HLA in healthy donors. On the study more broadly: Unique TCRs from HLA-typed donors, about 85 million of them, were held in an early data release.

This CDR3 comprises 15 residues. Germline V gene sequence: CDR1 KGHSH, CDR2 LQKENI. V dropped 3 bases and J dropped 2 bases, with 13 bases sitting between them. On this clone: Its cognate antigen is unknown.

The PCR contained 60 Vbeta and 13 Jbeta primers. Clones were read by immunoSEQ multiplex PCR, and TCRdb kept only the in-frame ones, dropping some. This table has 120,000 to 150,000 clones, approximately 79% appearing once. The study, taken as a whole, reports: Follow-up analysis seemed to connect common viral pathogens with several of the most significant clusters identified. TCR beta V segments were, for the most part, productive about 87% or about 30% of the time in an earlier analysis. Researchers left out some V segments, among them TRBV6-2 and TRBV6-3, as indistinguishable.

The chain joins TRBV18 to TRBJ1-2, with D unclear. This TCR was sampled from a man between 18 and 35 years old in good health and CMV-seronegative. The material sequenced was PBMCs. The CDR3 DNA sequence: TGTGCCAGCTCACCTGTCAGCGTGCTCAACTATGGCTACACCTTC. It translates to CASSPVSVLNYGYTF.